The clone carrying this T cell receptor beta chain was observed a handful of times. The sample originates from a study of T cells in Graves' hyperthyroidism and ophthalmopathy. V was trimmed by 3 bases and J by 2 bases, leaving 12 bases between them. The CDR3 covers 14 residues. CDR1 is SGDLS and CDR2 is YYNGEE in the germline V gene. Template material for amplifying TCR beta CDR3 regions consisted of RNA transcripts. A set of HTBI primers served as the primers for a first-round RT-PCR of the TCR CDR3. TCRdb called the multiplex PCR reads again in MiXCR, with one record for every CDR3 protein. Here the sample spans approximately 630,000 distinct CDR3 sequences, about 16% being singletons.

Sequenced material: blood. The TCR sequence derives from a woman aged 25 to 39 with Graves' hyperthyroidism. This chain links TRBV9 with TRBJ2-7, with TRBD2 as a possible D gene (6 bases). This CDR3 reads CASSEDYWPYEQYF. The CDR3 DNA is TGTGCCAGCAGCGAGGACTATTGGCCCTACGAGCAGTACTTC.